This T cell receptor beta chain was observed in a study of T cell clones after liver transplantation (dated by TCRdb to 2018 to 2020). Concerning the study at large: The samples were obtained from ITN030ST, a randomized trial that attempted immunosuppression withdrawal within 2 years after liver transplantation. After a pre-transplant mixed lymphocyte reaction, TCRbeta sequencing was used to pinpoint donor-reactive T cell clones, which were subsequently tracked in post-transplant blood. As an antigen-independent comparator for donor-reactive sequences, third party-reactive TCRbeta sequences were also identified from pre-transplant MLRs. Three of the eight recipients were HCV-positive; the others were transplanted for non-autoimmune, non-viral indications. The subjects received no induction therapy and were kept on standard immunosuppression until randomization at 12-24 months post-transplant. To count as tolerant, a recipient had to stay completely off immunosuppression for at least one year without liver enzymes climbing beyond twice the upper limit of normal. Blood samples were taken pre-transplant, pre-randomization before withdrawal, and post-randomization after full withdrawal or failed withdrawal. Of the 8 liver transplant recipients making up the studied cohort, 3 were classified as tolerant and 5 as non-tolerant. Broader findings and caveats from the paper: When repertoire turnover was accounted for, significantly reduced detection of donor-reactive sequences was found in 7 of 8 subjects for CD4 and in 8 of 8 subjects for CD8. The decline in donor-reactive sequences exceeded the decline in third party-reactive sequences, suggesting partial antigen-specific deletion that was unrelated to withdrawal success. Conclusions were preliminary, limited by small, heterogeneous patient numbers and non-standardized post-transplant time points. Low numbers of available donor cells limited the measurable donor-reactive repertoire in a couple of subjects. In 5 of 8 subjects, circulating donor-reactive CD4 TCRbeta sequences decreased significantly after transplant, regardless of tolerance or HCV status. Because no allograft tissue specimens were available, donor-reactive T cells may have migrated into the graft instead of being deleted.

Using immunoSEQ, frozen genomic DNA was subjected to high-throughput TCRbeta CDR3 sequencing, a process that included PCR amplification, mapping, bias correction and internal controls. Under the source paper's analysis protocol: Productive rearrangements were retained, and unique TCRbeta sequences were defined by the CDR3 nucleotide sequence together with the V and J gene. Donor-reactive sequences required at least 5-fold expansion in CFSE-low cells versus unstimulated pre-transplant cells and at least 0.01% frequency. To ensure at least 90% detection power, minimum frequency thresholds were set for each subject based on that subject's lowest-template unstimulated sample. Jensen-Shannon divergence between the top 1000 TCRbeta sequences post- versus pre-transplant served as the measure of repertoire turnover. Changes in detection of donor-reactive sequences were tested with two-sided Fisher's exact tests. TCRdb holds this immuneACCESS table with in-frame rearrangements only. Some clones are missing; in checked studies, unresolved V genes explain under half, and the rest has no known cause. That table supplies the V and J calls and clone size; D and trimming were determined from the DNA. The sample yields 40,000 to 55,000 clones; 65% to 80% were counted once. The ten largest account for about 10% of the sample.

Unstimulated PBMCs, after thawing, were stained for CD3, CD4 and CD8 and then FACS-sorted into CD3+CD4+ and CD3+CD8+ populations. Randomization to immunosuppression withdrawal applied to every one of the 8 studied subjects. The Qiagen DNeasy Blood and Tissue Kit was used for isolation of genomic DNA. With respect to this clone: Its antigen is not yet known. No much larger clone exists at a distance of one base, and base qualities are not known.

CDR3 length: 14 amino acids, cysteine to phenylalanine. Only the CDR3 region is kept as DNA, spanning 42 bases read in frame from base 1. The germline V gene (reference sequence) gives CDR1 as SGHNT and CDR2 as YYREEE. V loses 4 bases of germline sequence and J loses 1 base, and the interval between the two ends is 12 bases. Sequenced material: CD4+ T cells from blood, taken approximately 52 months after liver transplant. This TCR was sampled from a human patient who received a liver transplant. Following transplantation, T cells from the graft donor may be among those present. The rearrangement joined TRBV5-4 to TRBJ2-7; the D gene cannot be named for sure. The DNA sequence follows: TGTGCCAGCAGCCCCGCCCAAGCATCCTACGAGCAGTACTTC. This translates into CASSPAQASYEQYF.